This record concerns one T cell receptor beta chain sequence. What it binds is not known. The data belong to a study of cytomegalovirus exposure and HLA in healthy donors. Study outcomes and limitations: Follow-up analysis found HLA locus-dependent TCR association rates, highest for DRB1 and lowest for HLA-C. Later analysis identified several of the most significant clusters that appeared linked to common viral pathogens. According to an earlier analysis, most TCR beta V segments yielded productive rearrangements about 90% or about 30% of the time. When a later analysis was performed, an Asian-associated ancestry cluster reportedly had fewer N-insertions than the roughly 690-donor mean.

Primers included in the PCR were 60 Vbeta and 13 Jbeta primers. Some clones are missing from TCRdb's copy, which holds only in-frame ones; the method was immunoSEQ multiplex PCR. Here the sample spans fewer than 140,000 clones, over 70% being singletons. The sequenced material came from PBMCs. The origin of this receptor is a boy aged 5-17 years in good health and CMV-seronegative.

The CDR3 DNA reads TGTGCCAGCAGCCGGGGTAGCAATCAGCCCCAGCATTTT. Residues: CASSRGSNQPQHF. This chain uses TRBV7-8 with TRBJ1-5; no clear D. Germline V gene data show CDR1 as SGHVS and CDR2 as FQNEAQ. V dropped 5 bases and J dropped 0 bases, with 5 bases sitting between them. The CDR3 is 13 amino acids.